Presented here are 4 T cell receptor beta chains from one specimen sequenced in a study of blood T cell repertoires in COVID-19. TCRdb's table, derived via immunoSEQ multiplex PCR, lists solely in-frame clones and lacks some. The sample holds some 170,000 clones; more than 75% are singletons and the top ten take 15% to 20%. Specimen: peripheral blood. These receptors all stem from a man in his fifties or sixties with active or convalescent COVID-19.

The chain couples TRBV5-6 to TRBJ1-4; tentatively, D is TRBD1 (6 bases). Germline assignment: CDR1 SGHDT and CDR2 YYEEEE. Between the trimmed V and J ends, which lost 7 bases and 0 bases, there was a span of 10 bases. This CDR3 contains 14 residues. The CDR3 loop reads CASQGTPTNEKLFF. Here the CDR3 DNA reads TGTGCCAGCCAAGGGACACCAACTAATGAAAAACTGTTTTTT.

The chain employs TRBV24-1 and TRBJ2-1; tentatively, D is TRBD1 (5 bases). CDR3 size: 16 residues. From germline, CDR1 is KGHDR and CDR2 SFDVKD. V was pared by 4 bases and J by 0 bases, with 12 bases between. The chain's CDR3 is CATSEAGRGSYNEQFF. CDR3 in DNA: TGTGCCACCAGTGAGGCAGGAAGGGGCTCCTACAATGAGCAGTTCTTC.

CDR3 DNA sequence: TGTGCCAGCAGACAGACAGGGGGGTATGGCTACACCTTC. Its translation: CASRQTGGYGYTF. J is TRBJ1-2 and V is TRBV12-3 or TRBV12-4, with 9 nucleotides matching TRBD1. V was clipped by 6 bases and J by 5 bases; unmatched bases: 4. CDR3 length: 13 residues.

The V call is TRBV3-1 (or the pseudogene TRBV3-2), the J call TRBJ2-3, with a weak D call TRBD2 (7 bases). V was pared by 1 base and J by 1 base, with 15 bases between. The germline gives CDR1 LGHDT, CDR2 YNNKEL (reference sequence). This CDR3 has 17 amino acids. The CDR3 here is CASSQVIWGGGTDTQYF. CDR3 nucleotides: TGTGCCAGCAGCCAAGTTATCTGGGGGGGCGGCACAGATACGCAGTATTTT.